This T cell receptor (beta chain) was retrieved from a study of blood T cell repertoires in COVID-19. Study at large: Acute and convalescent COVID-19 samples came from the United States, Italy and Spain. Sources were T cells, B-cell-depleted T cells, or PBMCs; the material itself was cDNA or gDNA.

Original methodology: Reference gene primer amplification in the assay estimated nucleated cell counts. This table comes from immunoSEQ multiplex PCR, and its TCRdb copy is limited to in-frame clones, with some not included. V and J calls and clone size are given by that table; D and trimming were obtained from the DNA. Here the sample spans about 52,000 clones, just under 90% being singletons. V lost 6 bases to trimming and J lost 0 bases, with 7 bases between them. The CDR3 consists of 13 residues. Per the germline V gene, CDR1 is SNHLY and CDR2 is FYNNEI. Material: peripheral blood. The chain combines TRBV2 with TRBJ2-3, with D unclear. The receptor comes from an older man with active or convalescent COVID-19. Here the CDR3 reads CASSVTSTDTQYF. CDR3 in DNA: TGTGCCAGCAGCGTTACTAGCACAGATACGCAGTATTTT.